The 28 T cell receptor beta chains in this list originate from one sample, sequenced in a study of patients and donors after allogeneic stem cell transplantation. TCRdb re-called the RT-PCR reads through MiXCR, storing one row per CDR3 protein. The sample holds about 160,000 distinct CDR3 sequences, approximately 37% seen once. Sequenced sample: blood, either unsorted or a sorted T cell fraction (not recorded which). These receptors were taken from a human donor who was either an allogeneic HSCT recipient or a stem cell or donor lymphocyte infusion donor (not recorded which). It is not recorded whose cells these are; they may come from a transplant donor.

The rearrangement links TRBV5-5 to TRBJ1-5; D gene ambiguous. CDR3 length: 14 residues. Germline loops: CDR1 SGHKS, CDR2 YYEKEE (reference sequence). V was shortened by 0 bases and J by 1 base, with 5 bases between the two germline ends. CDR3 DNA sequence: TGTGCCAGCAGCTTGGAATTAAGCAATCAGCCCCAGCATTTT. Translation: CASSLELSNQPQHF.

The rearrangement uses TRBV10-3 and TRBJ1-5; D is perhaps TRBD1 (5 bases). Trimming took 10 bases from V and 5 from J, leaving 15 bases between them. Germline lookup yields CDR1 ENHRY and CDR2 SYGVKD. The CDR3 has 13 residues. CDR3 residues: CATRGTPDQPQHF. The CDR3 region has the DNA TGTGCCACCCGCGGGACTCCGGATCAGCCCCAGCATTTT.

The chain links TRBV5-6 to TRBJ2-1; TRBD1 aligns across 9 bases. Unmatched junction bases numbered 3, after V lost 2 bases and J lost 0 bases. Germline assignment: CDR1 SGHDT and CDR2 YYEEEE. This CDR3 has 16 residues. DNA of the CDR3: TGTGCCAGCAGCTTCCTGGACAGGGGCTCCTACAATGAGCAGTTCTTC. Translated: CASSFLDRGSYNEQFF.

In its sample, this clonotype was seen a few times. The gene calls are TRBV7-2 and TRBJ1-1; D remains unclear. V was clipped by 0 bases and J by 10 bases, with 15 bases between them. Germline V CDR1 and CDR2: SGHTA, FQGNSA. There are 14 residues in the CDR3. CDR3 bases: TGTGCCAGCAGCTTAGCGCGTGACTCAGAACGAGCTTTCTTT. This codes for CASSLARDSERAFF. Combining the CDR3 with reference TRBV7-2 and TRBJ1-1 gives the whole variable domain GAGVSQSPSNKVTEKGKDVELRCDPISGHTALYWYRQSLGQGLEFLIYFQGNSAPDKSGLPSDRFSAERTGGSVSTLTIQRTQQEDSAVYLCASSLARDSERAFFGQGTRLTVV.

This chain joins TRBV9 and TRBJ1-1; D unclear. The CDR3 is 11 amino acids. Trimming removed 5 bases at V and 8 bases at J, with 10 bases between. CDR1 and CDR2 (germline): SGDLS, YYNGEE. The CDR3 nucleotides are TGTGCCAGCAGTGCCGGAGCGGAAGCTTTCTTT. It encodes CASSAGAEAFF.

The rearrangement uses TRBV27 and TRBJ1-1, with D perhaps TRBD1 (5 bases). The CDR3 consists of 15 residues. The V gene lost 5 bases and the J gene lost 0 bases, with 13 bases spanning the gap. Germline V gene data show CDR1 as MNHEY and CDR2 as SMNVEV (reference sequence). CDR3 protein: CASSLPGRLNTEAFF. The CDR3 DNA follows: TGTGCCAGCAGTCTGCCGGGACGGTTGAACACTGAAGCTTTCTTT.

V usage is TRBV19 and J usage is TRBJ1-1; a possible D gene is TRBD1 (5 bases). CDR3 length: 14 residues. Germline lookup yields CDR1 LNHDA and CDR2 SQIVND (reference sequence). V dropped 8 bases and J dropped 1 base, with 14 bases sitting between them. CDR3 region: CASGPERGNTEAFF. Written as DNA, the CDR3 is TGTGCCAGTGGACCTGAAAGGGGGAACACTGAAGCTTTCTTT.

The V gene is TRBV12-3 or TRBV12-4, the J gene TRBJ2-5; 9 nucleotides align to TRBD2. Trimming took 8 bases from V and 5 from J; bases not matched to a gene: 12. This CDR3 is 15 amino acids long. In nucleotides, the CDR3 is TGTGCCAGCGGCCACCCAGCGGGGGGCCCGGAGACCCAGTACTTC. Amino acids: CASGHPAGGPETQYF.

CDR3 in DNA: TGCAGTGCTAGATGGCCCCATGAACAGGAGGGCGGGTCACCCCTCCACTTT. Protein sequence: CSARWPHEQEGGSPLHF. The rearrangement links TRBV20-1 to TRBJ1-6; D might be TRBD1 (5 bases). Deletions cut 2 bases from V and 10 bases from J, with 24 bases between. Germline V gene lookup returns CDR1 DFQATT and CDR2 SNEGSKA (reference sequence). The CDR3 is made up of 17 amino acids.

The V and J genes are TRBV12-3 or TRBV12-4 and TRBJ1-6, with 9 bases that match TRBD1. V lost 5 bases, J lost 7 bases, and 6 bases stayed unmatched. This CDR3 is built from 15 residues. CDR3 DNA sequence: TGTGCCAGCAGTCCCCAGGGACAGGGAAATTCACCCCTCCACTTT. It is translated as CASSPQGQGNSPLHF.

V is TRBV10-3 and J is TRBJ2-3; 7 bases agree with TRBD2. The CDR3 spans 16 residues. V lost 5 bases to trimming and J lost 4 bases; unmatched junction nucleotides: 12. Per the germline V gene, CDR1 is ENHRY and CDR2 is SYGVKD. As DNA, the CDR3 is TGTGCCATCAGTCCATACATCGGGGAGGGTCCAGATACGCAGTATTTT. Translated: CAISPYIGEGPDTQYF.

The CDR3, as DNA: TGTGCCAGCAGTTCGACAAAAAACACTGAAGCTTTCTTT. Its translation: CASSSTKNTEAFF. The V and J genes are TRBV12-3 or TRBV12-4 and TRBJ1-1; the D is unclear. V was shortened by 4 bases and J by 2 bases, with 8 bases between the two germline ends. This CDR3 is built from 13 residues.

The rearrangement uses TRBV12-3 or TRBV12-4 and TRBJ1-1; possible D gene TRBD1, 5 bases. The CDR3 has 11 residues. Trimming removed 1 base at V and 13 bases at J, with 10 bases between. The CDR3 nucleotides read TGTGCCAGCAGTTTAGGAGGGGTGGATTTCTTT. Its protein product is CASSLGGVDFF.

The chain carries TRBV7-3 and TRBJ2-1, with no clear D. Trimming left V 2 bases short and J 2 bases short, with 13 bases between. CDR3 length: 16 amino acids. Germline V gene lookup returns CDR1 SGHTA and CDR2 FQGTGA. CDR3 nucleotide sequence: TGTGCCAGCAGCTTAGGGCAGGCGTTTACCTACAATGAGCAGTTCTTC. It is translated as CASSLGQAFTYNEQFF.

This rearrangement joins TRBV7-3 to TRBJ1-1; TRBD1 matches 8 bases. V shed 4 bases, J shed 8 bases, and the junction held 6 bases outside the gene matches. Germline loops: CDR1 SGHTA, CDR2 FQGTGA. CDR3 length: 13 amino acids. CDR3 bases: TGTGCCAGCAGCTCCTATCAGGGGGCAGAAGCTTTCTTT. Its protein product is CASSSYQGAEAFF. Full variable domain (rest looked up from reference TRBV7-3 and TRBJ1-1): GAGVSQTPSNKVTEKGKYVELRCDPISGHTALYWYRQSLGQGPEFLIYFQGTGAADDSGLPNDRFFAVRPEGSVSTLKIQRTERGDSAVYLCASSSYQGAEAFFGQGTRLTVV.

DNA for the CDR3: TGTGCCAGCAGCCAAGTTCGCAATGAGCAGTTCTTC. Residues: CASSQVRNEQFF. This chain joins TRBV3-1 and TRBJ2-1; D unresolved. Trimming took off 1 base at V and 6 bases at J, with 4 bases between the two ends. The V gene's germline CDR1 is LGHDT and CDR2 YNNKEL (reference sequence). This CDR3 has 12 amino acids.

The CDR3 coding sequence is TGTGCCAGCAGTCCCCACGCCAGGACAGATTCACCCCTCCACTTT. As protein: CASSPHARTDSPLHF. The V and J genes are TRBV28 and TRBJ1-6; D may be TRBD1 (6 bases). The CDR3 has 15 amino acids. V was cut by 5 bases and J by 8 bases, with 16 bases left in between. Germline lookup yields CDR1 MDHEN and CDR2 SYDVKM.

V is TRBV12-3 or TRBV12-4 and J is TRBJ2-5; no clear D gene. Trimming removed 3 bases at V and 0 bases at J, with 5 bases between. The CDR3 runs 13 residues. In DNA, the CDR3 is TGTGCCAGCAGTTTTTTGGACCAAGAGACCCAGTACTTC. Translated, it gives CASSFLDQETQYF.

The table lists this clonotype with a few counts. The chain joins TRBV7-2 to TRBJ1-1; D gene ambiguous. V was pared by 1 base and J by 4 bases, with 4 bases between. Germline V lookup: CDR1 SGHTA, CDR2 FQGNSA. This CDR3 comprises 12 residues. CDR3 bases: TGTGCCAGCAGCTTAGACTTCACTGAAGCTTTCTTT. Its protein is CASSLDFTEAFF.

V and J are TRBV4-3 and TRBJ1-5; D is unresolved. With 1 base removed from V and 3 bases from J, the gap between germline ends came to 7 bases. Per germline, CDR1 LGHNA and CDR2 YSLEER. The CDR3 consists of 14 residues. The CDR3 coding sequence is TGCGCCAGCAGCCAAGGGGCCACCAATCAGCCCCAGCATTTT. Translation: CASSQGATNQPQHF.

This chain links TRBV7-2 with TRBJ1-3; D gene ambiguous. Germline CDR1 SGHTA, CDR2 FQGNSA. V was cut by 1 base and J by 0 bases, with 7 bases left in between. The CDR3 is made up of 15 amino acids. The CDR3 spells CASSLEQYSGNTIYF. CDR3 coding DNA: TGTGCCAGCAGCTTAGAACAGTACTCTGGAAACACCATATATTTT.

The chain has TRBV20-1 and TRBJ2-1; 10 nucleotides agree with TRBD1. J gave up 7 bases and V 5 bases, and 2 bases lay outside the gene matches. CDR1 and CDR2 (germline): DFQATT, SNEGSKA (reference sequence). The CDR3 extends over 12 amino acids. The CDR3 reads CSARQGANEQFF. CDR3 DNA sequence: TGCAGTGCTCGACAGGGGGCAAATGAGCAGTTCTTC.

This clonotype was observed a handful of times. This chain connects TRBV20-1 to TRBJ2-3, with D possibly TRBD2 on 6 matching bases. This CDR3 has 14 amino acids. With 2 bases removed from V and 2 bases from J, the gap between germline ends came to 11 bases. Per germline, CDR1 DFQATT and CDR2 SNEGSKA (reference sequence). The CDR3 DNA reads as TGCAGTGCTAGACCCGGGACTTCCACAGATACGCAGTATTTT. Translation gives CSARPGTSTDTQYF.

This clonotype was observed a handful of times. CDR3 amino acids: CASRDTLNEKLFF. CDR3 in DNA: TGTGCCAGCAGGGACACCCTTAATGAAAAACTGTTTTTT. The gene calls are TRBV12-3 or TRBV12-4 and TRBJ1-4; D is perhaps TRBD1 (5 bases). CDR3 size: 13 residues. V dropped 6 bases and J dropped 4 bases, with 9 bases sitting between them.

V is TRBV12-3 or TRBV12-4 and J is TRBJ1-5; perhaps TRBD1 as D (6 bases). V shed 6 bases and J shed 1 base, with 19 bases lying between them. The CDR3 length is 17 residues. This CDR3 reads CASSLKGQGHSNQPQHF. The CDR3, as DNA: TGTGCCAGCAGCCTTAAAGGCCAGGGACACAGCAATCAGCCCCAGCATTTT.

The chain uses TRBV2 and TRBJ1-1; 8 positions match TRBD1. V lost 6 bases and J lost 3; bases outside the gene matches: 6. The CDR3 runs to 14 residues. Germline CDR1 is SNHLY and CDR2 is FYNNEI. This CDR3 is CASRPTGADTEAFF. The CDR3 coding sequence is TGTGCCAGCAGGCCGACAGGGGCGGACACTGAAGCTTTCTTT.

CDR3 sequence reads: CASRHRAHAATNEKLFF. In nucleotides, the CDR3 is TGTGCCAGCAGGCACCGGGCCCACGCAGCAACTAATGAAAAACTGTTTTTT. The J gene is TRBJ1-4, the V gene TRBV6-6; D uncertain. Trimming left V 6 bases short and J 0 bases short, with 17 bases between. Per germline, CDR1 MNHNY and CDR2 SVGAGI (reference sequence). The CDR3 is 17 amino acids.

The chain has TRBV9 and TRBJ2-5; TRBD2 matches at 13 bases. Looked up from germline, CDR1 is SGDLS and CDR2 is YYNGEE. CDR3 length: 16 residues. With 4 bases clipped from V and 0 bases from J, the junction kept 3 bases outside the gene matches. The CDR3 coding sequence is TGTGCCAGCAGCCTCGGACTAGCGGGGGACCAAGAGACCCAGTACTTC. Its translation: CASSLGLAGDQETQYF.